This T cell receptor beta chain came from a study of CD8+ T cells in alopecia areata. Study context: At a dose of 5 to 10 mg twice daily, oral tofacitinib was given to treated patients.

General study findings and limits: Between patients, shared TCR sequences were less clear than in mice. This was possibly due in part to HLA diversity in the patient population.

Both peripheral blood and punch biopsies of lesional scalp skin were obtained from patients who had alopecia areata. Sorted out of PBMCs were CD4+ T cells and CD8+ T cells. V lost 0 bases to trimming and J lost 10 bases, with 11 bases between them. The CDR3 has 13 residues. Germline V lookup: CDR1 MGHRA, CDR2 YSYEKL. In each case, RNA was isolated and then reverse transcribed into cDNA as the sequencing template. Profiled with immunoSEQ multiplex PCR; TCRdb holds only in-frame clones, not every one. The sample has 150,000 or so clones, more than 45% seen once. A few counts support this clone. Antigen unknown.

V gene TRBV4-1 combines with J gene TRBJ2-3; no firm D call. Specimen: CD4+ T cells sorted from blood. This receptor was obtained from a human donor with alopecia areata. In DNA form, the CDR3 reads TGCGCCAGCAGCCAAGATGCGGCGGTGGCGCAGTATTTT. Its protein is CASSQDAAVAQYF.